This T cell receptor beta chain was sequenced during a study of cytotoxic CD8 clonotypes in ibrutinib-treated CLL. Looking at the study overall: Mean per-sample yields comprised roughly 260,000 productive templates and 85,000 to 95,000 productive rearrangements. General study findings and limits: Clonality increased with ibrutinib response but returned toward baseline at progression.

With regard to this clone: Its antigen is unidentified.

The ends lost 3 bases at V and 3 bases at J; junction bases unmatched: 7. CDR3 length: 15 amino acids. From germline, CDR1 is SGDLS and CDR2 YYNGEE. Method: immunoSEQ multiplex PCR; TCRdb's copy keeps in-frame clones and lacks some. The profile shows approximately 120,000 clones, approximately 58% of them singletons. The rearrangement joins TRBV9 to TRBJ2-7; 9 bases are shared with TRBD1. The sequencing used PBMCs, collected after 24 months of ibrutinib treatment. The clonotype comes from a human donor with chronic lymphocytic leukemia. Written as DNA, the CDR3 is TGTGCCAGCAGCGCCGGGACAGGGTTAAGCTACGAGCAGTACTTC. It translates to CASSAGTGLSYEQYF.